These 16 T cell receptor beta chains were all obtained from the same sample, sequenced in a study of T cells after yellow fever vaccination. A single record per CDR3 protein comes from TCRdb applying MiXCR to the 5' RACE reads. Of hundreds of thousands of distinct CDR3 sequences listed, around 20% are singletons. Source: PBMCs, taken before the yellow fever booster vaccination. The receptors originated from a man younger than 30 who received the YFV17D yellow fever vaccine.

The chain couples TRBV6-2 or TRBV6-3 to TRBJ1-6, with D unclear. The V end lost 0 bases, the J end lost 0 bases, and 9 bases lay between the germline ends. The V gene's germline CDR1 is MNHEY and CDR2 SVGEGT. This CDR3 is built from 17 residues. This chain's CDR3 is CASSYSDGSSYNSPLHF. In DNA form, the CDR3 reads TGTGCCAGCAGTTACTCGGACGGGAGCTCCTATAATTCACCCCTCCACTTT.

The rearrangement links TRBV20-1 to TRBJ1-1; 11 positions agree with TRBD1. This CDR3 comprises 16 residues. V lost 3 bases to trimming and J lost 2 bases; unmatched junction nucleotides: 8. Per the germline V gene, CDR1 is DFQATT and CDR2 is SNEGSKA (reference sequence). The CDR3 bases are TGCAGTGCTAGGAGGACAGGGGGCTTGGGTAACACTGAAGCTTTCTTT. Translating it yields CSARRTGGLGNTEAFF.

This clonotype was counted only a few times. This rearrangement joins TRBV12-3 or TRBV12-4 to TRBJ2-2, with 7 bases lining up with TRBD1. The CDR3 has 15 amino acids. J lost 7 bases, V lost 5 bases, and 10 bases had no gene match. The CDR3 DNA follows: TGTGCCAGCAGTCCGGGTAGGGGGCTAAGCGGGGAGCTGTTTTTT. It translates to CASSPGRGLSGELFF.

The CDR3 spells CATSVRVSNQPQHF. The CDR3, as DNA: TGTGCCACCAGTGTGAGGGTTAGCAATCAGCCCCAGCATTTT. This chain connects TRBV24-1 to TRBJ1-5; D gene ambiguous. The germline V and J ends were trimmed by 5 bases and 0 bases, with 7 bases remaining between them. The CDR3 consists of 14 residues. The germline CDR1 and CDR2 sequences are KGHDR and SFDVKD.

The chain employs TRBV28 and TRBJ2-3, with unresolved D. The CDR3 spans 12 residues. Germline V CDR1 and CDR2: MDHEN, SYDVKM. Trimming stripped 6 bases from V and 2 bases from J, with 6 bases between. In nucleotides, the CDR3 is TGTGCCAGCAGGCAGATCACAGATACGCAGTATTTT. This encodes CASRQITDTQYF.

V usage is TRBV7-9 and J usage is TRBJ2-1, with no clear D. The germline V gene has CDR1 SEHNR and CDR2 FQNEAQ (reference sequence). The CDR3 is made up of 12 amino acids. V lost 2 bases, J lost 6 bases, and 5 bases lay in between. As DNA, the CDR3 is TGTGCCAGCAGCTTATACATCAATGAGCAGTTCTTC. Its protein is CASSLYINEQFF.

A few counts support this clonotype. The chain combines TRBV4-1 with TRBJ1-5; D is ambiguous. In germline, CDR1 is MGHRA, CDR2 YSYEKL. The CDR3 length is 13 residues. V lost 4 bases to trimming and J lost 3 bases, with 7 bases between them. For the CDR3, the DNA is TGCGCCAGCAGCCCCTGGACCAATCAGCCCCAGCATTTT. This sequence encodes CASSPWTNQPQHF.

This chain links TRBV5-1 with TRBJ2-1; 7 bases map to TRBD2. The CDR3 length is 13 residues. Losses at the gene ends were 4 bases for V and 7 bases for J; bases not matched to a gene: 5. Germline V gene data show CDR1 as SGHRS and CDR2 as YFSETQ. The DNA for the CDR3 is TGCGCCAGCAGCCCGGGGGGAGTGAATGAGCAGTTCTTC. Amino acid sequence: CASSPGGVNEQFF.

The V gene is TRBV4-2, the J gene TRBJ1-5, with D unresolved. The CDR3 is 14 residues long. Per germline, CDR1 LGHNA and CDR2 YNFKEQ. The ends were cut back, 6 bases at V and 1 base at J, with 10 bases in the middle. For the CDR3, the DNA is TGTGCCAGCAGAAACCTGTGGAGCAATCAGCCCCAGCATTTT. It is translated as CASRNLWSNQPQHF.

CDR3 sequence reads: CASSYSYAGGLPTYEQYV. In DNA form, the CDR3 reads TGTGCCAGCAGTTACTCGTACGCAGGGGGACTACCTACCTACGAGCAGTACGTC. The V and J genes are TRBV6-2 or TRBV6-3 and TRBJ2-7; TRBD1 or TRBD2 may be the D gene (7 bases each). Between the trimmed V and J ends, which lost 0 bases and 2 bases, there was a span of 20 bases. This CDR3 comprises 18 residues. Germline-derived CDR1 and CDR2 are MNHEY and SVGEGT.

This clonotype came up a few times. This CDR3 is CASSVLLGAETQYF. DNA of the CDR3: TGTGCCAGCAGTGTCCTACTAGGAGCAGAGACCCAGTACTTC. V gene TRBV2 combines with J gene TRBJ2-5, with a possible D match to TRBD2 (5 bases). Per germline, CDR1 SNHLY and CDR2 FYNNEI. V was pared by 4 bases and J by 4 bases, with 13 bases between. This CDR3 has 14 amino acids.

The chain is built from TRBV29-1 and TRBJ2-7; D uncertain. CDR1 and CDR2 from the germline V gene are SQVTM and ANQGSEA. The CDR3 sequence is 12 residues long. Trimming left V 4 bases short and J 0 bases short, with 7 bases between. Here the CDR3 reads CSVVTSSYEQYF. The CDR3 bases are TGCAGCGTTGTCACAAGCTCCTACGAGCAGTACTTC.

The V and J genes are TRBV5-1 and TRBJ1-3, with no clear D. CDR3 length: 11 residues. CDR1 SGHRS and CDR2 YFSETQ come from the germline V gene. V was clipped by 7 bases and J by 4 bases, with 6 bases between them. The CDR3 DNA reads TGCGCCAGCGCCGACGGAAACACCATATATTTT. As protein: CASADGNTIYF.

The gene calls are TRBV7-6 and TRBJ2-1; 7 nucleotides line up with TRBD2. Trimming cost V 4 bases and J 3 bases; bases outside gene matches: 9. CDR1 and CDR2 from the germline V gene are SGHVS and FNYEAQ. The CDR3 extends over 16 amino acids. The CDR3 DNA sequence: TGTGCCAGCAGCTCCTCCTCGCGGGGGAGCTACAATGAGCAGTTCTTC. Encoded protein: CASSSSSRGSYNEQFF.

This clonotype showed up just a few times. The CDR3: CASSPRMGEYYGYTF. The CDR3 nucleotides are TGTGCCAGCAGCCCGAGGATGGGGGAGTACTATGGCTACACCTTC. The chain couples TRBV28 to TRBJ1-2; possible D gene TRBD1, 5 bases. The V gene's germline CDR1 is MDHEN and CDR2 SYDVKM. Trimming left V 6 bases short and J 3 bases short, with 17 bases between. This CDR3 is 15 amino acids long.

V gene TRBV5-6 combines with J gene TRBJ2-1; D uncertain. CDR1 is SGHDT and CDR2 is YYEEEE in the germline V gene. This CDR3 contains 14 residues. The V end was cut by 3 bases, the J end by 10 bases, with 17 bases between. The chain's CDR3 is CASSSGSGGWEQFF. The CDR3 nucleotides read TGTGCCAGCAGCTCCGGTTCCGGTGGCTGGGAGCAGTTCTTC. Combining the CDR3 with reference TRBV5-6 and TRBJ2-1 gives the whole variable domain DAGVTQSPTHLIKTRGQQVTLRCSPKSGHDTVSWYQQALGQGPQFIFQYYEEEERQRGNFPDRFSGHQFPNYSSELNVNALLLGDSALYLCASSSGSGGWEQFFGPGTRLTVL.